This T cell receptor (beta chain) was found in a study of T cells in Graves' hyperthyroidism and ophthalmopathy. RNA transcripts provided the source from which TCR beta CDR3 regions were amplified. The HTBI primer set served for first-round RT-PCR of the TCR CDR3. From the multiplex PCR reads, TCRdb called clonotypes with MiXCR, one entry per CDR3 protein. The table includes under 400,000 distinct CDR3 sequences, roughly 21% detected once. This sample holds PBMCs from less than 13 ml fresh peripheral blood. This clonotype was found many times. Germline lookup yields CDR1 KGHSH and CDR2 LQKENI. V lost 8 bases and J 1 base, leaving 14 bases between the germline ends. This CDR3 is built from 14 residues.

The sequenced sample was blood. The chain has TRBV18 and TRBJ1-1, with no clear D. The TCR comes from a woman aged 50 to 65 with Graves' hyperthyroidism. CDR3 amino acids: CASGSWKENTEAFF. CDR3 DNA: TGTGCCAGCGGCAGTTGGAAGGAGAACACTGAAGCTTTCTTT.